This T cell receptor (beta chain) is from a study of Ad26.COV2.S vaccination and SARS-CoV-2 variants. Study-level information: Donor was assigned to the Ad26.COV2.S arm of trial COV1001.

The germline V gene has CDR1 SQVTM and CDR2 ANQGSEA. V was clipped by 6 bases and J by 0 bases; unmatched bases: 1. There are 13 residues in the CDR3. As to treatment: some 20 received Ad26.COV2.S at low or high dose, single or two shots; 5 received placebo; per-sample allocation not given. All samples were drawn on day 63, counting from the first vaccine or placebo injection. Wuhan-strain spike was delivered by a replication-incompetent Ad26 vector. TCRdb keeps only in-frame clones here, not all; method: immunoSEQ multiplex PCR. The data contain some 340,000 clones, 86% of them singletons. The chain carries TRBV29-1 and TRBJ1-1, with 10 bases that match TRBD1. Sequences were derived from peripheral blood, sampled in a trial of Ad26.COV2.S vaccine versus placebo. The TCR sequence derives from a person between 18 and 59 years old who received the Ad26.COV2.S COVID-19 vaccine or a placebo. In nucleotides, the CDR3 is TGCAGCGTCGGGACAGGGGTGAACACTGAAGCTTTCTTT. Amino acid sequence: CSVGTGVNTEAFF. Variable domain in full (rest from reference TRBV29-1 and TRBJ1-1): SAVISQKPSRDICQRGTSLTIQCQVDSQVTMMFWYRQQPGQSLTLIATANQGSEATYESGFVIDKFPISRPNLTFSTLTVSNMSPEDSSIYLCSVGTGVNTEAFFGQGTRLTVV.